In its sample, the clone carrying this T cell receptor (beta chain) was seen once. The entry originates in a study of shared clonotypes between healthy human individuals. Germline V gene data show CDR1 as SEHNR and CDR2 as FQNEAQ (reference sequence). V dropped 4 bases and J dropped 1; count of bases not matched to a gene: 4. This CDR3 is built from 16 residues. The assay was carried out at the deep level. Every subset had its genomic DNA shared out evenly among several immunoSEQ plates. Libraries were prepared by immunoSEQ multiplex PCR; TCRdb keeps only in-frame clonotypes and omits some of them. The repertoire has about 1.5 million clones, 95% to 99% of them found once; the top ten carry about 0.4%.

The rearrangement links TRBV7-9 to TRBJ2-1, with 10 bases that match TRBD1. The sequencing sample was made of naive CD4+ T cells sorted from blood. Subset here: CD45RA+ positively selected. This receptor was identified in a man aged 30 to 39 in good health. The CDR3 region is CASSSGQGVSYNEQFF. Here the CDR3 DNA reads TGTGCCAGCAGCTCCGGACAGGGGGTTTCCTACAATGAGCAGTTCTTC.